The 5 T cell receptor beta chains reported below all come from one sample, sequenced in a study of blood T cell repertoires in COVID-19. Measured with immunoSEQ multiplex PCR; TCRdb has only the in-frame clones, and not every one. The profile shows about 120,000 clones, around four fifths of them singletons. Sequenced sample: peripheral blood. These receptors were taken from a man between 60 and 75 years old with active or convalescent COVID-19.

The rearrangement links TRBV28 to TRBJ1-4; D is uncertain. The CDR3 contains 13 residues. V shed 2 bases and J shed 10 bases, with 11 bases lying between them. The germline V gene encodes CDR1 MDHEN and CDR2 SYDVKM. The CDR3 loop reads CASSLVNPGKLFF. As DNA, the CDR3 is TGTGCCAGCAGTTTAGTCAATCCGGGAAAACTGTTTTTT.

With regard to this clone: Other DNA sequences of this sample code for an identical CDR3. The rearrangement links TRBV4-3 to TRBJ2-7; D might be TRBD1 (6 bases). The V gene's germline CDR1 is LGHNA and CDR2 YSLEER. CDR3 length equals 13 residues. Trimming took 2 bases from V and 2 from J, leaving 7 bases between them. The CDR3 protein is CASSQRTAYEQYF. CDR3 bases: TGCGCCAGCAGCCAAAGGACAGCCTACGAGCAGTACTTC.

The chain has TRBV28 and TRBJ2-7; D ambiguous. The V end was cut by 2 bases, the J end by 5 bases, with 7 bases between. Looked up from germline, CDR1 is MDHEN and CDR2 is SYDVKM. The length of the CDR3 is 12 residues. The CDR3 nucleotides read TGTGCCAGCAGTTTAGGGCGCGACGAGCAGTACTTC. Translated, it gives CASSLGRDEQYF.

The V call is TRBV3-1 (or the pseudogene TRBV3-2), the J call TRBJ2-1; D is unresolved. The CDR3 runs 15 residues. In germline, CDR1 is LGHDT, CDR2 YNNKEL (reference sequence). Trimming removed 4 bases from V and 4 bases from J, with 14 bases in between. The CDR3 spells CASSRAPTSYNEQFF. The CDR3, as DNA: TGTGCCAGCAGCCGGGCACCTACTTCTTACAATGAGCAGTTCTTC.

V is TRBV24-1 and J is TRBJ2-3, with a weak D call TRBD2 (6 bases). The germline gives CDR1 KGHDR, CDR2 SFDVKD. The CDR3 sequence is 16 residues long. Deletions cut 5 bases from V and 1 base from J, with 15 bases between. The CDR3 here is CATSGRERTGTDTQYF. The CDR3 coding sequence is TGTGCCACCAGTGGGAGGGAGCGAACGGGCACAGATACGCAGTATTTT.